A selection of T cell receptor beta chains follows, all from one sample in a study of blood T cell repertoires in COVID-19. Libraries were prepared by immunoSEQ multiplex PCR; TCRdb keeps only in-frame clonotypes and omits some of them. Among around 140,000 clones listed, approximately 81% were seen once. Sequencing input: peripheral blood. The receptors originated from a woman aged 60 to 75 with active or convalescent COVID-19. The conserved cysteine and the conserved F or W are not part of the CDR3 here. The D gene is left open where the match is weak.

TRBV6-6,-,10,TRBJ1-5,ASSYGQQPQH
TRBV5-4,TRBD2,13,TRBJ2-1,ASSPGLAETNEQF
TRBV2,TRBD1,13,TRBJ1-5,ASSTDRGGNQPQH
TRBV19,-,9,TRBJ1-2,ASETDYGYT
TRBV21-1,-,12,TRBJ1-6,ASSMDRDDSPLH
TRBV27,-,14,TRBJ2-2,ASSPRTASVGGELF
TRBV19,-,13,TRBJ1-2,ASRGGSVDRSGYT
TRBV6-2/TRBV6-3,TRBD2,14,TRBJ2-3,ASSSPSGASTDTQY
TRBV5-1,-,13,TRBJ1-5,ASSLGGSSNQPQH
TRBV28,TRBD1,13,TRBJ1-4,ASSLTGGGNEKLF
TRBV11-2,TRBD2,13,TRBJ2-1,ASSSKREGGNEQF
TRBV10-3,TRBD1,12,TRBJ2-7,AISRDRVGYEQY
TRBV19,-,14,TRBJ1-2,ASSISAGVTNYGYT
TRBV5-4,TRBD2,17,TRBJ2-2,ASSSPGLAIFANTGELF
TRBV5-1,TRBD2,16,TRBJ2-3,ASSRTGGSSGLTDTQY
TRBV12-3/TRBV12-4,TRBD1,11,TRBJ1-2,ASSKQGGYGYT
TRBV7-2,-,12,TRBJ2-5,ASSLGLLQETQY
TRBV6-5,TRBD2,13,TRBJ2-1,ASCWGGGNYNEQF
TRBV4-1,-,13,TRBJ1-1,ASSQVLGASTEAF
TRBV19,TRBD1,13,TRBJ1-5,ASRPGQQRNQPQH
TRBV7-9,TRBD1,9,TRBJ1-1,ASSPDRNAF
TRBV5-1,TRBD2,12,TRBJ2-5,ASSYSGGRETQY
TRBV11-2,-,12,TRBJ1-2,ASSLERGPYGYT
TRBV5-1,-,13,TRBJ1-2,ASSFYNREKPGYT
TRBV2,-,11,TRBJ1-5,ASSGYSNQPQH
TRBV28,-,13,TRBJ1-2,ASSPTRAGSRSYT
TRBV11-1,-,14,TRBJ2-3,ASSLVWEPSTDTQY
TRBV28,TRBD2,18,TRBJ2-1,ASSAGTGLAGPSSYNEQF
TRBV4-3,-,13,TRBJ2-1,ASSQPGSIYNEQF
TRBV28,TRBD1,15,TRBJ1-3,ASSPPGTGGSGNTIY
TRBV3-1/TRBV3-2,-,13,TRBJ2-5,ASSRTVSSVETQY
TRBV11-3,TRBD1,11,TRBJ2-1,ASSIDGTGVLF
TRBV2,-,13,TRBJ1-4,ASRARQGTNEKLF
TRBV2,-,9,TRBJ2-5,ASSIVETQY
TRBV5-1,-,12,TRBJ1-4,ASSLDSPNEKLF
TRBV19,-,14,TRBJ1-5,ASSIPPTSIHQPQH
TRBV28,TRBD1,16,TRBJ1-2,ASSTPATGTGANYGYT
TRBV7-9,TRBD1,15,TRBJ1-4,ASSLTRPGQGSEKLF
TRBV5-3,TRBD1,13,TRBJ1-6,ARSLVRQGTSPLH
TRBV12-2,-,18,TRBJ2-2,ASRPRGGLAGTWCPGELF
TRBV15,-,12,TRBJ1-2,ATSRVSGLGGYT
TRBV7-2,-,13,TRBJ2-1,ASSLDGGRGREQF
TRBV27,-,13,TRBJ2-6,ASRMGAEWANVLT
TRBV13,-,11,TRBJ1-1,ASSQLEVTEAF
TRBV5-1,TRBD2,14,TRBJ2-7,ASSLGLAGVSYEQY
TRBV14,-,17,TRBJ2-7,ASSQPSGSGSGYHYEQY
TRBV3-1/TRBV3-2,TRBD2,13,TRBJ2-1,ASSQDFAGGREQF
TRBV3-1/TRBV3-2,-,13,TRBJ1-2,ASSQGQSPNYGYT
TRBV10-3,-,12,TRBJ1-2,AISESRADYGYT
TRBV2,-,12,TRBJ1-5,ASKVEQGHQPQH
TRBV2,-,11,TRBJ1-5,ASTRGRHQPQH
TRBV19,TRBD1,14,TRBJ2-2,ASSMEGQGGTGELF
TRBV6-4,-,11,TRBJ1-4,ASSRNRNEKLF